This T cell receptor beta chain is drawn from a study of shared clonotypes between healthy human individuals. About this clone: The antigen remains unidentified.

Study-level findings and limits: Generally, estimated richness proved larger in naive subsets than it did in memory subsets. It was expected that sequencing depth would affect clonotype sharing among donors. Clonotypes that were shared across a handful of donors made up roughly 5% of naive CD4 clonotypes.

Assay: immunoSEQ multiplex PCR; the TCRdb copy retains only in-frame clones and omits some. This table holds more than 1.2 million clones, approximately 98.5% found once. The authors divided CD4+ cells into CD45RA+ naive and CD45RA-negative memory subsets. V shed 2 bases and J 3 bases; nucleotides not matched to a gene: 4. This CDR3 is 14 amino acids long. Germline CDR1 and CDR2: GTSNPN and SVGIG (reference sequence). This clonotype was sampled from a man aged 25 to 40 in good health. The sequencing sample was made of naive CD4+ T cells sorted from blood. Documented subset: CD45RA+ positively selected. The genes are TRBV30 and TRBJ2-1; TRBD2 matches at 7 bases. The CDR3 sequence: CAWSTQRGYNEQFF. CDR3 bases: TGTGCCTGGAGTACCCAGCGGGGCTACAATGAGCAGTTCTTC.